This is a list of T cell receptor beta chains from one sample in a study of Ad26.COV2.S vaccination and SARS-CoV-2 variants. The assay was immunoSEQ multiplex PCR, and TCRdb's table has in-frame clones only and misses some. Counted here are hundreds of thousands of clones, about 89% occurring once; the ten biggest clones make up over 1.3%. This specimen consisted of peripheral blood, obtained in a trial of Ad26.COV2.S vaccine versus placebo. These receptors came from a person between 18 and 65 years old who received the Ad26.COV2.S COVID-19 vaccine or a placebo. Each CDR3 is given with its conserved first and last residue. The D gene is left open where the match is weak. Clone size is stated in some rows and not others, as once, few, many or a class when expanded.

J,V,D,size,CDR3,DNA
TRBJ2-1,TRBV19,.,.,CASGWGNEQFF,TGTGCCAGCGGGTGGGGCAATGAGCAGTTCTTC
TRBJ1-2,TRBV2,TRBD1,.,CASSVQGEFYGYTF,TGTGCCAGCAGTGTACAGGGGGAATTCTATGGCTACACCTTC
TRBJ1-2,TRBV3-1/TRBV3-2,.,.,CASSQEASMGYTF,TGTGCCAGCAGCCAAGAAGCCTCTATGGGCTACACCTTC
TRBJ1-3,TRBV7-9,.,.,CASPPVAEGNTIYF,TGTGCCAGCCCCCCGGTGGCTGAAGGAAACACCATATATTTT
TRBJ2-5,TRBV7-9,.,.,CASSLGLQETQYF,TGTGCCAGCAGCTTAGGCCTCCAGGAGACCCAGTACTTC
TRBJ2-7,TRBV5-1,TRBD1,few,CASSLTGDSYEQYF,TGCGCCAGCAGCTTGACAGGGGATTCCTACGAGCAGTACTTC
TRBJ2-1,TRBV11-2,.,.,CASSPQGLSYNEQFF,TGTGCCAGCAGCCCACAGGGCCTCTCCTACAATGAGCAGTTCTTC
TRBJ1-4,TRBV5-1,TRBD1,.,CASSLDRGANEKLFF,TGCGCCAGCAGCTTGGACAGGGGAGCTAATGAAAAACTGTTTTTT
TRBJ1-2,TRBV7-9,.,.,CASSTDRTTNYGYTF,TGTGCCAGCAGCACCGACAGGACCACTAACTATGGCTACACCTTC
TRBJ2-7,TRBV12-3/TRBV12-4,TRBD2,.,CASKTSGYKQYF,TGTGCCAGCAAGACTAGCGGGTACAAGCAGTACTTC
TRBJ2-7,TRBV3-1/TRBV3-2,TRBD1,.,CASSARQGRGEQYF,TGTGCCAGCAGCGCCCGACAGGGAAGGGGCGAGCAGTACTTC
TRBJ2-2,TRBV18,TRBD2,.,CASSPGLVGGELFF,TGTGCCAGCTCGCCGGGACTAGTGGGCGGGGAGCTGTTTTTT
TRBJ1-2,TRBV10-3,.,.,CAISEREVGYTF,TGTGCCATCAGTGAGAGGGAGGTCGGCTACACCTTC
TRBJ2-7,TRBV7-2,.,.,CASNSAGTSYEQYF,TGTGCCAGCAACTCCGCCGGGACTTCCTACGAGCAGTACTTC
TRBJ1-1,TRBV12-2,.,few,CASRFPWDRINTEAFF,TGTGCAAGTCGCTTCCCCTGGGACAGGATAAACACTGAAGCTTTCTTT
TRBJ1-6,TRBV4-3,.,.,CASSQGLDRPYNSPLHF,TGCGCCAGCAGCCAAGGGCTTGACAGGCCCTATAATTCACCCCTCCACTTT
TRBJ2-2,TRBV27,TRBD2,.,CASSLGLAGLVGELFF,TGTGCCAGCAGTCTTGGACTAGCGGGGTTAGTCGGGGAGCTGTTTTTT
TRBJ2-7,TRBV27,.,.,CASSFSGQSYEQYF,TGTGCCAGCAGTTTTTCAGGACAGTCCTACGAGCAGTACTTC
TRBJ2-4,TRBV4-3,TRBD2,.,CASRATSQRGRDIQYF,TGCGCCAGCCGCGCTACCTCACAGCGGGGTCGGGACATTCAGTACTTC
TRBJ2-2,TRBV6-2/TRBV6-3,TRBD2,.,CASSVPGLAGNTGELFF,TGTGCCAGCAGTGTACCGGGACTAGCGGGAAACACCGGGGAGCTGTTTTTT
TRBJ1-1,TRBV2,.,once,CASSTNTEAFF,TGTGCCAGCTCGACGAACACTGAAGCTTTCTTT
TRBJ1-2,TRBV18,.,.,CASSPHFGAHRHGYTF,TGTGCCAGCTCACCTCACTTCGGGGCTCATAGACATGGCTACACCTTC
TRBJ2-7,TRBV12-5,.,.,CASGLVVRGSSYEQYF,TGTGCTAGTGGTTTGGTAGTCAGGGGCAGCTCCTACGAGCAGTACTTC
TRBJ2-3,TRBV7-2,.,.,CASSLSTATDTQYF,TGTGCCAGCAGCTTAAGTACAGCGACAGATACGCAGTATTTT
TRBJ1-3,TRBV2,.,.,CASRFLDLDTIYF,TGTGCCAGCAGGTTCTTGGACTTGGACACCATATATTTT
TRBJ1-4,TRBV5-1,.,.,CASRAVDNNEKLFF,TGCGCCAGCAGGGCAGTTGATAATAATGAAAAACTGTTTTTT
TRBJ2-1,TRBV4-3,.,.,CASSQDGGGASYNEQFF,TGCGCCAGCAGCCAAGATGGAGGGGGGGCCTCCTACAATGAGCAGTTCTTC
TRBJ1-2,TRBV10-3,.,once,CAISVAGESGGYTF,TGTGCCATCAGTGTGGCAGGGGAATCGGGGGGCTACACCTTC
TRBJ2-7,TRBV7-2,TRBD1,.,CASSRTGDYEQYF,TGTGCCAGCAGTCGTACAGGGGACTACGAGCAGTACTTC
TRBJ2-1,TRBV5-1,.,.,CASSLVADASYNEQFF,TGCGCCAGCAGCTTGGTTGCAGATGCATCCTACAATGAGCAGTTCTTC
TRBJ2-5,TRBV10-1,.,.,CASSEWTAQETQYF,TGCGCCAGCAGTGAGTGGACGGCCCAAGAGACCCAGTACTTC
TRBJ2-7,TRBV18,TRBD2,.,CASSTGTRGFYEQYF,TGTGCCAGCTCAACTGGGACTAGGGGCTTCTACGAGCAGTACTTC
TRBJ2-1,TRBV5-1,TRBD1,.,CASTSGTGQNEQFF,TGCGCCAGCACTTCCGGGACAGGTCAAAATGAGCAGTTCTTC
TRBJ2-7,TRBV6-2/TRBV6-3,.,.,CASRYLGVSPYEQYF,TGTGCCAGCAGATACTTGGGGGTTTCTCCCTACGAGCAGTACTTC
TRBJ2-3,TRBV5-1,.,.,CASSLRAYPSTDTQYF,TGCGCCAGCAGCTTGAGGGCTTACCCTAGCACAGATACGCAGTATTTT
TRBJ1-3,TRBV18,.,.,CASSPSEGGNTIYF,TGTGCCAGCTCACCTTCAGAAGGAGGAAACACCATATATTTT
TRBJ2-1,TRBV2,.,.,CASTGTISYNEQFF,TGTGCCAGCACCGGGACAATATCCTACAATGAGCAGTTCTTC
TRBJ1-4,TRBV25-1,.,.,CASSDQPTNEKLFF,TGTGCCAGCAGTGACCAGCCAACTAATGAAAAACTGTTTTTT
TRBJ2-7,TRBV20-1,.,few,CSARDAGEQYF,TGCAGTGCTAGAGATGCGGGCGAGCAGTACTTC
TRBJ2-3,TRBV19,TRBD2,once,CASSALLAAHTDTQYF,TGTGCCAGTAGTGCCCTTCTAGCGGCCCACACAGATACGCAGTATTTT
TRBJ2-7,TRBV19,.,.,CASSLRAGNTYEQYF,TGTGCCAGTAGTCTTCGCGCAGGGAATACCTACGAGCAGTACTTC
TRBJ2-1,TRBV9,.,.,CASSVLGGSIYNEQFF,TGTGCCAGCAGCGTATTGGGAGGCTCCATCTACAATGAGCAGTTCTTC
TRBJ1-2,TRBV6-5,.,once,CASRHNENYGYTF,TGTGCCAGCAGACATAACGAGAACTATGGCTACACCTTC
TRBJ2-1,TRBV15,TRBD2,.,CATSRAGYYSGSTYNEQFF,TGTGCCACCAGCAGGGCGGGGTATTATAGCGGGTCTACCTACAATGAGCAGTTCTTC
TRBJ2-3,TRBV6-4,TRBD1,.,CASSADRGTDTQYF,TGTGCCAGCAGCGCCGACAGGGGCACAGATACGCAGTATTTT
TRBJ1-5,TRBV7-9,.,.,CASSLTRIDTSNQPQHF,TGTGCCAGCAGCTTAACGCGCATAGATACTAGCAATCAGCCCCAGCATTTT
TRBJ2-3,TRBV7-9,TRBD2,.,CASSPSGLAISPDTQYF,TGTGCCAGCAGCCCCTCGGGACTAGCGATAAGTCCAGATACGCAGTATTTT
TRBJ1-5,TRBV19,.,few,CASNLERSNQPQHF,TGTGCCAGTAATTTAGAAAGGAGCAATCAGCCCCAGCATTTT
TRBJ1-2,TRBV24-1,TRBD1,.,CATSDRGYGYTF,TGTGCCACCTCGGACAGGGGCTATGGCTACACCTTC
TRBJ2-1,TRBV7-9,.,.,CAMWDPSSHEQFF,TGTGCCATGTGGGACCCTAGCTCCCATGAGCAGTTCTTC
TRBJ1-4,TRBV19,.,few,CASNQGQANEKLFF,TGTGCCAGTAACCAAGGGCAGGCAAATGAAAAACTGTTTTTT